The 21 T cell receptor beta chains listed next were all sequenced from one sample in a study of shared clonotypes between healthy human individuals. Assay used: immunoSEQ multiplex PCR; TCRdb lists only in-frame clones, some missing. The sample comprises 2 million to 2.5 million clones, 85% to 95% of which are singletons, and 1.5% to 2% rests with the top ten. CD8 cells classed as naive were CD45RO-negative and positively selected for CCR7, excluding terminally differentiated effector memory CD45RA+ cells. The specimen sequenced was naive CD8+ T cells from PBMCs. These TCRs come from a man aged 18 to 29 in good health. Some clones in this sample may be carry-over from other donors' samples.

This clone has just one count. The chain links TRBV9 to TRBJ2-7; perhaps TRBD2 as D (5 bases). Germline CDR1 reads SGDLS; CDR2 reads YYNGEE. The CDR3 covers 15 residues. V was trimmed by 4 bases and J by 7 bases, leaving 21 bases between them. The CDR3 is CASSPEGMKRGEQYF. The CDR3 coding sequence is TGTGCCAGCAGCCCCGAAGGAATGAAGCGCGGGGAGCAGTACTTC.

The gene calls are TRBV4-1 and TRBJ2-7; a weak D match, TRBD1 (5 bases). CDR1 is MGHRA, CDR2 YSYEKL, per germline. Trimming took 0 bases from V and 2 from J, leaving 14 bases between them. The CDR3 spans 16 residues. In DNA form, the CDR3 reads TGCGCCAGCAGCCAAGATCCCGACAGCCTAGCCTACGAGCAGTACTTC. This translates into CASSQDPDSLAYEQYF.

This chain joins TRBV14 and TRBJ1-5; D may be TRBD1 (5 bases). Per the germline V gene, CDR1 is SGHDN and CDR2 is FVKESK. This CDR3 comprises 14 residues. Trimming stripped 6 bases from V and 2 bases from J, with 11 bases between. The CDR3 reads CASRGRRGNQPQHF. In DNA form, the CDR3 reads TGTGCCAGCAGGGGGCGGAGGGGCAATCAGCCCCAGCATTTT. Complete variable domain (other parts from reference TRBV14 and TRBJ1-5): EAGVTQFPSHSVIEKGQTVTLRCDPISGHDNLYWYRRVMGKEIKFLLHFVKESKQDESGMPNNRFLAERTGGTYSTLKVQPAELEDSGVYFCASRGRRGNQPQHFGDGTRLSIL.

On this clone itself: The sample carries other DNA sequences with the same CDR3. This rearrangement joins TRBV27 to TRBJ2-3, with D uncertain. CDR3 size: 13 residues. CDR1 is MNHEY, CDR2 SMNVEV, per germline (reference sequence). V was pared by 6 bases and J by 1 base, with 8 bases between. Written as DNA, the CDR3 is TGTGCCAGCAGCCTCACCCGCACAGATACGCAGTATTTT. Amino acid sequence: CASSLTRTDTQYF.

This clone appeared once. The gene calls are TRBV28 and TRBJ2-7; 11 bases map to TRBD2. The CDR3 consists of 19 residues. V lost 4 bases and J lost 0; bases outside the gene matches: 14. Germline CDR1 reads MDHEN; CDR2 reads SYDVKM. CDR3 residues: CASSSATTSGSNGSYEQYF. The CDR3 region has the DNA TGTGCCAGCAGTTCCGCCACTACTAGCGGGAGCAATGGCTCCTACGAGCAGTACTTC.

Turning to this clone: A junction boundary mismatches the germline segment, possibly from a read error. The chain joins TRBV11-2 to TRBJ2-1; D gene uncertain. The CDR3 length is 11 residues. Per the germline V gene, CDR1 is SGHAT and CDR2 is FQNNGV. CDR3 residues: CASSFYDEQFF. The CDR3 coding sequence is TGTGCCAGCAGCTTCTACGATGAGCAGTTCTTC.

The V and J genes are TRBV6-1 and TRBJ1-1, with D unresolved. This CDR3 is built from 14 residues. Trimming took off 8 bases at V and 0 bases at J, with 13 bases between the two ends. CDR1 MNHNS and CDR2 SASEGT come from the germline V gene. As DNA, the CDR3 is TGTGCCAGCTCCAAGTGGCTTGTGAACACTGAAGCTTTCTTT. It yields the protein CASSKWLVNTEAFF.

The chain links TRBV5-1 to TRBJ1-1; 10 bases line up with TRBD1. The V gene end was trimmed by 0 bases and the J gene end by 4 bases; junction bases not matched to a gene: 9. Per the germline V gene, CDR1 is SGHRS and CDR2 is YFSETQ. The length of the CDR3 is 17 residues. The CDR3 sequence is CASSLDKTGGMVTEAFF. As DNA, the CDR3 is TGCGCCAGCAGCTTGGATAAGACAGGGGGCATGGTCACTGAAGCTTTCTTT. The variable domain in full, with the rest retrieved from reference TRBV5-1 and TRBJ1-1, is KAGVTQTPRYLIKTRGQQVTLSCSPISGHRSVSWYQQTPGQGLQFLFEYFSETQRNKGNFPGRFSGRQFSNSRSEMNVSTLELGDSALYLCASSLDKTGGMVTEAFFGQGTRLTVV.

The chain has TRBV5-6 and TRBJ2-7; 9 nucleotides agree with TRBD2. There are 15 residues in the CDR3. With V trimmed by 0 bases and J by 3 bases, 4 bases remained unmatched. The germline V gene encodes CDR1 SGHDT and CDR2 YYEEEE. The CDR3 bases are TGTGCCAGCAGCTTGGTGCGCGGGGGGGGCTACGAGCAGTACTTC. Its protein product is CASSLVRGGGYEQYF.

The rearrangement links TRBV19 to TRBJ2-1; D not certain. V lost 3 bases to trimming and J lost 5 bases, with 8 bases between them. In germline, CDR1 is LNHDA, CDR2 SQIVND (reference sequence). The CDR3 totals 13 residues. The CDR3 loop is CASSMSTNNEQFF. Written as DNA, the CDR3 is TGTGCCAGTAGTATGTCCACTAACAATGAGCAGTTCTTC.

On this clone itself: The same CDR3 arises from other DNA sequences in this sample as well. CDR3 protein: CASSGTGEETQYF. The CDR3 DNA follows: TGTGCCAGCAGCGGGACAGGGGAAGAGACCCAGTACTTC. The V call is TRBV2, the J call TRBJ2-5, with 10 nucleotides matching TRBD1. Germline loops: CDR1 SNHLY, CDR2 FYNNEI. This CDR3 is 13 amino acids long. Trimming at V came to 6 bases and at J to 3 bases, leaving 1 base not matched to a gene.

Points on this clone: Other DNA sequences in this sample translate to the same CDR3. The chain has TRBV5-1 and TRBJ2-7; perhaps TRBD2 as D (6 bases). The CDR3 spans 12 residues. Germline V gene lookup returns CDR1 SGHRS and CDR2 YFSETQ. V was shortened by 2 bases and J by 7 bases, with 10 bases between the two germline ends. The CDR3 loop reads CASSLRAGEQYF. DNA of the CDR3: TGCGCCAGCAGCTTAAGGGCGGGGGAGCAGTACTTC.

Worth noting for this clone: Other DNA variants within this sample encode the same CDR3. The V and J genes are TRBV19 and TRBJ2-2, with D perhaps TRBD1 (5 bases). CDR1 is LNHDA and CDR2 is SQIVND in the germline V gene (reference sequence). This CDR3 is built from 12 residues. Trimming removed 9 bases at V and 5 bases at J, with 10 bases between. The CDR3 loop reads CASYRGTGELFF. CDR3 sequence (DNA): TGTGCCAGCTATAGGGGTACCGGGGAGCTGTTTTTT.

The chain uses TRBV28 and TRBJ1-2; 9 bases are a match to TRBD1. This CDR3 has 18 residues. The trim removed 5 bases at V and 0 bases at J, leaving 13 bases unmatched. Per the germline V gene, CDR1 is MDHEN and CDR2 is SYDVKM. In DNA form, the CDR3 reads TGTGCCAGCAGTAACAGGGGGCGAAAGCCCTGGCCTAACTATGGCTACACCTTC. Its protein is CASSNRGRKPWPNYGYTF.

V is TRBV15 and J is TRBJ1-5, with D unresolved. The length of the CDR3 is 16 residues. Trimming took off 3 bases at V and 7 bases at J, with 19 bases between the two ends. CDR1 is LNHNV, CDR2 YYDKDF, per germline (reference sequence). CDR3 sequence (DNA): TGTGCCACCAGCAGTTCTTTCGCAGATAAAGGACAGCCCCAGCATTTT. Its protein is CATSSSFADKGQPQHF.

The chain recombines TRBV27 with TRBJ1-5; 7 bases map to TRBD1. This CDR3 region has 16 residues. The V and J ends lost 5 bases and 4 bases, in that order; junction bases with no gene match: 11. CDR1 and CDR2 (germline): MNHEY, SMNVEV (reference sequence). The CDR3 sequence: CASSRGPTGANQPQHF. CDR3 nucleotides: TGTGCCAGCAGTCGGGGGCCCACAGGGGCGAATCAGCCCCAGCATTTT.

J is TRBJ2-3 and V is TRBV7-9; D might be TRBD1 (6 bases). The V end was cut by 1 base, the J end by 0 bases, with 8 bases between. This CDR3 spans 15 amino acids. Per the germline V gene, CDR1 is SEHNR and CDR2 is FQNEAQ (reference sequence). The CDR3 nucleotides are TGTGCCAGCAGCTTAGAGGGACAAAGCACAGATACGCAGTATTTT. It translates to CASSLEGQSTDTQYF.

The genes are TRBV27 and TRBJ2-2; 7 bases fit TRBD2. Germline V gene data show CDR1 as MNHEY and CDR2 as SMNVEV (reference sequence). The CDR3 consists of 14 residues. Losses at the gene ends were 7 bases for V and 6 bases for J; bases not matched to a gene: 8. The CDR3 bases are TGTGCCAGCAAAGAGGGAGGGCCTTCCGGGGAGCTGTTTTTT. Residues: CASKEGGPSGELFF.

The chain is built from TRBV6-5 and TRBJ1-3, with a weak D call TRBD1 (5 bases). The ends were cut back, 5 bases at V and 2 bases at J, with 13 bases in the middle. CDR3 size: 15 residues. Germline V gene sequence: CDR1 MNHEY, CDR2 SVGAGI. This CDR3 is CASSRYVGAGNTIYF. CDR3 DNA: TGTGCCAGCAGTCGCTACGTGGGGGCTGGAAACACCATATATTTT.

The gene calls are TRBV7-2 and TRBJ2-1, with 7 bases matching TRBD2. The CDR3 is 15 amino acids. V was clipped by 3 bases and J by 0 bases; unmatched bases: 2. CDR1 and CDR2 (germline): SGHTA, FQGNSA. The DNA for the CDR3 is TGTGCCAGCAGCTTCAGCGGGGCCTCCTACAATGAGCAGTTCTTC. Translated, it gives CASSFSGASYNEQFF.

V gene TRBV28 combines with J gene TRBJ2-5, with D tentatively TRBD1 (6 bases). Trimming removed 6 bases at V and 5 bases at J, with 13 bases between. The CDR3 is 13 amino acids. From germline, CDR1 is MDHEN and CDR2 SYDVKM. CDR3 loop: CASSPSGVETQYF. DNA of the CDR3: TGTGCCAGCAGCCCTTCAGGGGTCGAGACCCAGTACTTC.